A single sample is the source of the 15 T cell receptor beta chains below, sequenced in a study of shared clonotypes between healthy human individuals. Produced via immunoSEQ multiplex PCR; TCRdb's table is partial and in-frame only. Among about 2 million clones, about 95% were seen once, and the ten largest hold roughly 1%. Naive CD8 cells lacked CD45RO, underwent positive selection for CCR7 and left out terminally differentiated effector memory CD45RA+ cells. Sequenced input: naive CD8+ T cells sorted from blood. These receptors all stem from a man in his late teens or twenties in good health.

Worth noting for this clone: The same CDR3 can be traced to other DNA sequences in this sample. This chain joins TRBV4-3 and TRBJ2-7; TRBD2 agrees at 7 bases. The CDR3 has 15 residues. Germline V lookup: CDR1 LGHNA, CDR2 YSLEER. The junction had 4 bases not matched to a gene; V was cut back by 1 base and J by 1 base. The CDR3 DNA follows: TGCGCCAGCAGCCAAGCTAGCGGTTCATCCTACGAGCAGTACTTC. The encoded protein is CASSQASGSSYEQYF.

The chain joins TRBV11-3 to TRBJ2-1; maybe TRBD2 (5 bases). V lost 0 bases and J 9 bases, leaving 9 bases between the germline ends. The CDR3 sequence is 13 residues long. Germline V CDR1 and CDR2: SGHNT, YENEEA. The CDR3 nucleotides read TGTGCCAGCAGCTTAGATACGGGAAGTGAGCAGTTCTTC. Protein product: CASSLDTGSEQFF.

With regard to this clone: The same CDR3 can be traced to other DNA sequences in this sample. J is TRBJ2-7 and V is TRBV9, with D uncertain. The CDR3 totals 14 residues. Trimming left V 0 bases short and J 1 base short, with 8 bases between. Germline V gives CDR1 SGDLS, CDR2 YYNGEE. The CDR3 sequence is CASSVVPESYEQYF. Here the CDR3 DNA reads TGTGCCAGCAGCGTAGTTCCGGAATCCTACGAGCAGTACTTC.

The chain links TRBV11-2 to TRBJ2-7, with D possibly matching TRBD1 (5 bases). V gave up 2 bases and J gave up 5 bases, with 13 bases separating them. CDR1 and CDR2 (germline): SGHAT, FQNNGV. The CDR3 is 14 amino acids. The CDR3 loop is CASSLYETADEQYF. CDR3 DNA sequence: TGTGCCAGCAGCTTATACGAGACAGCCGACGAGCAGTACTTC.

The gene calls are TRBV4-3 and TRBJ2-7; the match to TRBD1 covers 7 bases. V lost 1 base to trimming and J lost 0 bases; unmatched junction nucleotides: 6. The CDR3 consists of 16 residues. Germline V CDR1 and CDR2: LGHNA, YSLEER. The CDR3 bases are TGCGCCAGCAGCCAAGCCCAGGGGGAATCCTCCTACGAGCAGTACTTC. It yields the protein CASSQAQGESSYEQYF.

V usage is TRBV14 and J usage is TRBJ1-4; D may be TRBD1 (6 bases). CDR3 length equals 13 residues. Per germline, CDR1 SGHDN and CDR2 FVKESK. V lost 5 bases, J lost 5 bases, and 9 bases lay in between. The CDR3 loop reads CASSRGENEKLFF. CDR3 in DNA: TGTGCCAGCAGCAGGGGGGAGAATGAAAAACTGTTTTTT.

This rearrangement joins TRBV4-3 to TRBJ2-7; unclear D gene. In germline, CDR1 is LGHNA, CDR2 YSLEER. V was shortened by 1 base and J by 5 bases, with 12 bases between the two germline ends. There are 14 residues in the CDR3. CDR3 coding DNA: TGCGCCAGCAGCCAAGCCCCCGGCGGAGACGAGCAGTACTTC. Its translation: CASSQAPGGDEQYF.

V and J are TRBV7-9 and TRBJ2-1; maybe TRBD1 (6 bases). The ends were cut back, 9 bases at V and 5 bases at J, with 20 bases in the middle. The CDR3 has 15 amino acids. CDR1 and CDR2 (germline): SEHNR, FQNEAQ (reference sequence). The CDR3 DNA follows: TGTGCCAGTACACCCGGAGACAGGATCAACAATGAGCAGTTCTTC. This encodes CASTPGDRINNEQFF.

A note on this clone: This sample also contains other DNA sequences that code for the same CDR3. The J gene is TRBJ2-7, the V gene TRBV27; no clear D. Per the germline V gene, CDR1 is MNHEY and CDR2 is SMNVEV (reference sequence). The CDR3 totals 13 residues. V lost 3 bases to trimming and J lost 0 bases, with 6 bases between them. CDR3 bases: TGTGCCAGCAGTTTCACTCTCTCCTACGAGCAGTACTTC. Translated: CASSFTLSYEQYF.

The chain recombines TRBV4-1 with TRBJ1-1, with 7 bases matching TRBD1. The germline V gene encodes CDR1 MGHRA and CDR2 YSYEKL. J was trimmed by 2 bases and V by 5 bases; bases with no gene match: 5. CDR3 length: 14 amino acids. Here the CDR3 reads CASSFRGGNTEAFF. In DNA form, the CDR3 reads TGCGCCAGCAGCTTCAGGGGGGGTAACACTGAAGCTTTCTTT.

The CDR3 protein is CASSIRDQAFEQYF. The CDR3 DNA reads TGTGCCAGCAGCATCCGGGATCAAGCCTTCGAGCAGTACTTC. This chain uses TRBV7-8 with TRBJ2-7; TRBD2 is a possible D gene (5 bases). V shed 5 bases and J shed 6 bases, with 17 bases lying between them. The CDR3 spans 14 residues. Germline CDR1 reads SGHVS; CDR2 reads FQNEAQ.

The rearrangement uses TRBV11-2 and TRBJ2-1; 8 nucleotides match TRBD2. CDR3 size: 15 residues. V shed 1 base, J shed 5 bases, and the junction held 4 bases outside the gene matches. The V gene's germline CDR1 is SGHAT and CDR2 FQNNGV. The CDR3 loop is CASSLAGGPDNEQFF. The CDR3 DNA follows: TGTGCCAGCAGCTTAGCGGGAGGGCCAGACAATGAGCAGTTCTTC.

The J gene is TRBJ2-5, the V gene TRBV7-6; D is unresolved. This CDR3 is 13 amino acids long. Per the germline V gene, CDR1 is SGHVS and CDR2 is FNYEAQ. V was shortened by 4 bases and J by 5 bases, with 11 bases between the two germline ends. In nucleotides, the CDR3 is TGTGCCAGCAGCTCGCAGTTGGAGGAGACCCAGTACTTC. Encoded protein: CASSSQLEETQYF.

The genes are TRBV7-9 and TRBJ2-7; D unclear. There are 12 residues in the CDR3. Germline-derived CDR1 and CDR2 are SEHNR and FQNEAQ (reference sequence). Trimming took off 4 bases at V and 6 bases at J, with 10 bases between the two ends. CDR3 in DNA: TGTGCCAGCAGCTCGCCCGGGCCCGAGCAGTACTTC. Translation: CASSSPGPEQYF.

V is TRBV4-1 and J is TRBJ2-3; 8 positions agree with TRBD2. Germline CDR1 MGHRA, CDR2 YSYEKL. The CDR3 has 14 residues. V dropped 8 bases and J dropped 1; count of bases not matched to a gene: 5. CDR3 in amino acids: CASGGGRGTDTQYF. The CDR3 DNA follows: TGCGCCAGCGGCGGGGGGAGAGGCACAGATACGCAGTATTTT.